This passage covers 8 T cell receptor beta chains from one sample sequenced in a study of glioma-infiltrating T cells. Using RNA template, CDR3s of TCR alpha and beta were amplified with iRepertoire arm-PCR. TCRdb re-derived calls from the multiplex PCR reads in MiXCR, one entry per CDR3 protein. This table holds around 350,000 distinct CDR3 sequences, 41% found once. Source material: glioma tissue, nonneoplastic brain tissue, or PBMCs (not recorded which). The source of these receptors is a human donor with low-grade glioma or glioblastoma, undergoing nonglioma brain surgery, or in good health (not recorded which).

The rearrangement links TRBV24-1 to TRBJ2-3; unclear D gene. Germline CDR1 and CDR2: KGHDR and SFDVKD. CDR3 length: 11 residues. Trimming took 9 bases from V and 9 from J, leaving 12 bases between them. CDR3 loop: CATALGSTQYF. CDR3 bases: TGTGCCACCGCCCTGGGTAGCACGCAGTATTTT.

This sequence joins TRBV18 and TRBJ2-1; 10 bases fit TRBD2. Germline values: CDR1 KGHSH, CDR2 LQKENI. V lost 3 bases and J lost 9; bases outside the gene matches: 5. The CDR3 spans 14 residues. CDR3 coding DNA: TGTGCCAGCTCACCCCTAGCGGGAGAGAGTGAGCAGTTCTTC. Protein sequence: CASSPLAGESEQFF.

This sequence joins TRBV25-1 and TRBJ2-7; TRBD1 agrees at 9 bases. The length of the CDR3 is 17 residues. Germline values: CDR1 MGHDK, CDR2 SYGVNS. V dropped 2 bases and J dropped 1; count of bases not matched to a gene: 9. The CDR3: CASSELGLGTGSYEQYF. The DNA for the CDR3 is TGTGCCAGCAGTGAACTGGGCCTTGGGACAGGGTCCTACGAGCAGTACTTC.

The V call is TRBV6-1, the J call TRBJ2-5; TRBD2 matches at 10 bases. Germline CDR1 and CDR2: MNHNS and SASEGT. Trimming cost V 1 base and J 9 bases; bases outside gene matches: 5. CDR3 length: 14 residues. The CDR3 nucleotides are TGTGCCAGCAGTGAAGGAGCGGGAGGGGAGGCCCAGTACTTC. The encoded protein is CASSEGAGGEAQYF.

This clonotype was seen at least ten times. CDR3 region: CASSFTGGNIYEQYF. The CDR3 nucleotides read TGTGCCAGCAGTTTTACAGGGGGCAATATCTACGAGCAGTACTTC. The rearrangement joins TRBV28 to TRBJ2-7, with 9 bases that match TRBD1. The CDR3 runs to 15 residues. Germline V gene lookup returns CDR1 MDHEN and CDR2 SYDVKM. V was clipped by 3 bases and J by 3 bases; unmatched bases: 6. Full variable domain (remainder filled in from reference TRBV28 and TRBJ2-7): DVKVTQSSRYLVKRTGEKVFLECVQDMDHENMFWYRQDPGLGLRLIYFSYDVKMKEKGDIPEGYSVSREKKERFSLILESASTNQTSMYLCASSFTGGNIYEQYFGPGTRLTVT.

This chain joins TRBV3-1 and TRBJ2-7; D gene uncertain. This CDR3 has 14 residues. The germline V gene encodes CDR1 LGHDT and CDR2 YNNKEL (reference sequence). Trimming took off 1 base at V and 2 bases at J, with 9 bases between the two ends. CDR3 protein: CASSQVIHPYEQYF. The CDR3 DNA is TGTGCCAGCAGCCAAGTTATCCATCCCTACGAGCAGTACTTC.

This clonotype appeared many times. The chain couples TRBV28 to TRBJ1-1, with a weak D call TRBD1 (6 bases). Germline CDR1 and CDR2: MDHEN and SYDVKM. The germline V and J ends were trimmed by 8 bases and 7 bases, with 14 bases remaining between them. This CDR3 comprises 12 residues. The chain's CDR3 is CASSEGGREAFF. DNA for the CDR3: TGTGCCAGCTCCGAGGGGGGACGTGAAGCTTTCTTT.

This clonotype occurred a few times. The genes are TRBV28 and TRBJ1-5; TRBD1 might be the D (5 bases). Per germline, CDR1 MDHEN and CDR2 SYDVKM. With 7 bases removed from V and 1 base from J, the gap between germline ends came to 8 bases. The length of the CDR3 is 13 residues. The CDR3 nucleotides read TGTGCCAGCACAAGGGACAGCAATCAGCCCCAGCATTTT. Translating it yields CASTRDSNQPQHF.